This record covers a single TCR beta chain. As yet, its antigen is unknown. Molecular-barcoded quantitative 5'-RACE produced these TCR beta libraries. TCRdb re-called the 5' RACE reads with MiXCR, one entry per CDR3 protein. The sample shows 350,000 to 450,000 distinct CDR3 sequences, 20% to 25% of them seen only once. These data are taken from a study of CD8 T cells in ankylosing spondylitis. The study, taken as a whole, reports: Reports say disease-linked clones showed up significantly more in matched ankylosing spondylitis synovial fluid. Disease-associated clones were CD8+ and fairly uncommon in peripheral blood. Certain motif variants had earlier appeared in reactive arthritis synovial fluid and blood.

The V gene end was trimmed by 1 base and the J gene end by 1 base; junction bases not matched to a gene: 14. The germline gives CDR1 SGHNT, CDR2 YENEEA. This CDR3 is built from 22 residues. The sequence came from a male donor with ankylosing spondylitis or in good health (not recorded which). The sample consisted of blood, either unsorted or a sorted T cell fraction (not recorded which). The V call is TRBV11-3, the J call TRBJ2-6; 12 bases line up with TRBD1. The chain's CDR3 is CASSLVRVEGQGAWSGANVLTF. The CDR3, as DNA: TGTGCCAGCAGCTTAGTAAGAGTCGAGGGACAGGGGGCCTGGTCTGGGGCCAACGTCCTGACTTTC.